This T cell receptor (beta chain) came from a study of human T cells and chemical hapten exposure. Background on the study: All patients underwent weekly scalp dosing with diphenylcyclopropenone for the full roughly 25-week study.

Each CDR3 protein gets one entry after TCRdb re-called the RACE reads with MiXCR. The table has tens of thousands of distinct CDR3 sequences, around 9.8% seen once. V gave up 6 bases and J gave up 3 bases, with 15 bases separating them. CDR3 length: 15 amino acids. CDR1 and CDR2 from the germline V gene are MGHDK and SYGVNS. The time point: patch test 1, 2 weeks after DPC sensitization. Treatment: therapeutic diphenylcyclopropenone sensitization with weekly scalp DPC. Alopecia patients deemed DPC-suitable, aged 18 to 70, excluding pregnancy. This TCR was sampled from a woman between 35 and 50 years old with alopecia areata. Some clones in this sample may be carry-over from other donors' samples. This chain connects TRBV25-1 to TRBJ1-5; D is perhaps TRBD1 (5 bases). Sequences were derived from whole blood, sampled in connection with sensitization to the hapten diphenylcyclopropenone (DPC). The CDR3, as DNA: TGTGCCAGCAGCGCCAGAGGGGCACCCAATCAGCCCCAGCATTTT. Amino acids: CASSARGAPNQPQHF.